This T cell receptor beta chain derives from a study of T cell responses to AZD1222 COVID-19 vaccine (dated by TCRdb to the early 2020s). About the investigation overall: TCR sequencing was performed for about 240 trial participants, of whom roughly 200 were given two doses of AZD1222 and around 25 were given two doses of MenACWY control vaccine. Trial participants were enrolled by age into 18-55, 56-69 and 70-plus year subgroups, with about 150, 27 and 61 TCR-sequenced participants respectively. On the study overall, not on this receptor specifically: The whole spike protein was spanned by vaccine-associated CD4 TCRs, and dominant responses were seen in regions 160-218 and 743-854. Participants were mostly white British, with more females than males. The authors suggested clonal diversity may have been underestimated. After two AZD1222 doses, both the breadth and the depth of spike-specific TCRs were significantly higher than at day 0 and than in MenACWY recipients. Because no day 14 peak-response samples were available, the repertoires could be characterized only after the peak T cell response. In the small 56-69-year group, the increase in depth fell short of significance, most likely because of low power. Conclusions about previously exposed vaccinees are limited because only a handful of AZD1222 recipients were SARS-CoV-2 seropositive at baseline. Reportedly, almost half of the unique spike-specific TCRs recognized epitopes lying outside the regions that are mutated in the B.1.351 and B.1.1.7 variants.

From a lookup of the germline V gene (reference sequence), CDR1 and CDR2 are MNHNY and SVGAGI. The V and J ends are trimmed by 5 bases and 0 bases, leaving 22 bases between them. From the cysteine through the phenylalanine, the CDR3 covers 18 amino acids. The sequence is cut down to CDR3 DNA, 54 bases in frame from base 1. The CDR3 regions of human TCRbeta chains were subjected to immunosequencing. As for the authors' bioinformatics: Repertoire TCRs were checked for matches against a reference library of SARS-CoV-2-specific TCRs that had been generated using the MIRA antigen-specificity platform. Breadth meant the fraction of unique TCRs that were SARS-CoV-2-associated, whereas depth meant the fraction of total T cells that were SARS-CoV-2-associated. Using the MIRA data, every spike-specific TCR was mapped to the spike region that the TCR reacted to and assigned to either a CD4 or a CD8 class. Log10-transformed breadth and depth values were compared by one-way ANOVA with Sidak's multiple comparisons tests. The clones in this table, taken by TCRdb from immuneACCESS, are in-frame only. Not every clone is retained; where verified, under half of the shortfall comes from an unresolved V gene, and the cause of the rest is unknown. Clone size and the V and J calls come from that table; the DNA yielded D and trimming. This sample comprises around 120,000 clones, approximately 94% of them detected only once. Together, the top ten hold around 5.1% of the sample.

The sample's time point label is to be understood as: about 28 days (+/-7) after the second vaccine dose. AZD1222 recipients given second doses at about 4 weeks or at about 12 weeks were pooled, since spike-specific TCR depth and breadth were not found to differ between the two schedules. Vaccinee samples were obtained from the UK trials COV001 and COV002, which included a single-blind randomized controlled phase 2/3 trial of AZD1222 (ChAdOx1 nCoV-19) in healthy adults. For TCRbeta chain sequencing, PBMC samples were collected from trial participants at day 0 and at day 28 after the second dose. This clone was observed once. Its antigen has not been determined. Base qualities are not recorded, but no much larger clone differs from it by a single base.

The receptor chain draws on TRBV6-6 and TRBJ1-2; a confident D gene designation cannot be given. The sample in question was peripheral blood, obtained 28 days after the second AZD1222 dose. The TCR was taken from an adult who received the AZD1222 COVID-19 vaccine. The CDR3 amino acid sequence is: CASSRSMTPTFANYGYTF. In nucleotides, the sequence is TGTGCCAGCAGTCGAAGTATGACACCTACCTTTGCTAACTATGGCTACACCTTC.